The sequence of this T cell receptor (beta chain) was determined in a study of blood T cell repertoires in COVID-19. Study details: COVID-19 samples from acute and convalescent phases originated in the United States, Italy and Spain.

The germline CDR1 and CDR2 sequences are SGHNT and YYREEE (reference sequence). V lost 6 bases, J lost 1 base, and 8 bases stayed unmatched. This CDR3 has 16 residues. Original methodology: Quantification of nucleated cells was approximated via reference gene primer amplification. TCRdb's table, derived via immunoSEQ multiplex PCR, lists solely in-frame clones and lacks some. V, J and clone size reflect that table, while D and trimming were determined from the DNA. Seen here are 200,000 to 300,000 clones, approximately 86% observed once, and the top ten hold under 2%. The chain carries TRBV5-4 and TRBJ1-2, with 11 bases fitting TRBD1. The clonotype comes from a man aged 25-45 years with active or convalescent COVID-19. The sequenced sample consisted of peripheral blood. In nucleotides, the CDR3 is TGTGCCAGCATTTCCGGGACAGGGGGTATTAACTATGGCTACACCTTC. Its protein product is CASISGTGGINYGYTF.